This T cell receptor (beta chain) came from a study of blood T cell repertoires in COVID-19. Overall study context: Acute and convalescent COVID-19 specimens originated in the United States, Italy and Spain. The analysed material was cDNA or gDNA that came from T cells, B-cell-depleted T cells, or PBMCs.

Methods used by the authors: The assay estimated nucleated cells by amplifying reference gene primers. Method: immunoSEQ multiplex PCR; TCRdb's copy keeps in-frame clones and lacks some. That table is the source of V, J and clone size, and D and trimming were worked out from the DNA. The sample lists some 99,000 clones, around 82% occurring once. Germline V CDR1 and CDR2: GTSNPN, SVGIG (reference sequence). This CDR3 contains 14 residues. With V trimmed by 5 bases and J by 6 bases, 9 bases remained unmatched. V gene TRBV30 combines with J gene TRBJ1-2, with TRBD1 matching over 10 bases. This sequence was found in a woman aged 45-59 years with acute or convalescent COVID-19. Source material: peripheral blood. CDR3 residues: CAWGKPGQGNGYTF. CDR3 in DNA: TGTGCCTGGGGAAAGCCGGGACAGGGGAATGGCTACACCTTC.